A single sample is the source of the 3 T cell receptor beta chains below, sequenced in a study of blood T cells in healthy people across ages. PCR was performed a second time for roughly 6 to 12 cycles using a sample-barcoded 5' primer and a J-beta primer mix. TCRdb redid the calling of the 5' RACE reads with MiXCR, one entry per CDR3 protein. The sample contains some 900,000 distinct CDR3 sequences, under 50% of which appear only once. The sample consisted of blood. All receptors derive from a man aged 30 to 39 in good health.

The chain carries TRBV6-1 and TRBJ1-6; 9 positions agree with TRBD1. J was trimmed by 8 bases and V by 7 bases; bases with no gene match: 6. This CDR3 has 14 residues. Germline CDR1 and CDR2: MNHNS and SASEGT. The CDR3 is CASTRTGVDSPLHF. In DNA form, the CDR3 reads TGTGCCAGCACTCGGACAGGGGTTGATTCACCCCTCCACTTT.

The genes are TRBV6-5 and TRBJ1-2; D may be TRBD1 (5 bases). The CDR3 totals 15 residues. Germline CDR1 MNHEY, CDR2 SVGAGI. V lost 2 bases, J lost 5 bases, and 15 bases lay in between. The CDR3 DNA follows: TGTGCCAGCAGTTACACCCAACAGGCGATTTATGGCTACACCTTC. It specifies CASSYTQQAIYGYTF.

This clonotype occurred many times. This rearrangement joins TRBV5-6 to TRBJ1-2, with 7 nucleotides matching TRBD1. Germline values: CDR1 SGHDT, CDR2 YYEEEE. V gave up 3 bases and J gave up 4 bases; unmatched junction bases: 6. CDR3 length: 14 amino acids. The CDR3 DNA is TGTGCCAGCAGCTCCGGGACAGCCGTCTATGGCTACACCTTC. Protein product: CASSSGTAVYGYTF.